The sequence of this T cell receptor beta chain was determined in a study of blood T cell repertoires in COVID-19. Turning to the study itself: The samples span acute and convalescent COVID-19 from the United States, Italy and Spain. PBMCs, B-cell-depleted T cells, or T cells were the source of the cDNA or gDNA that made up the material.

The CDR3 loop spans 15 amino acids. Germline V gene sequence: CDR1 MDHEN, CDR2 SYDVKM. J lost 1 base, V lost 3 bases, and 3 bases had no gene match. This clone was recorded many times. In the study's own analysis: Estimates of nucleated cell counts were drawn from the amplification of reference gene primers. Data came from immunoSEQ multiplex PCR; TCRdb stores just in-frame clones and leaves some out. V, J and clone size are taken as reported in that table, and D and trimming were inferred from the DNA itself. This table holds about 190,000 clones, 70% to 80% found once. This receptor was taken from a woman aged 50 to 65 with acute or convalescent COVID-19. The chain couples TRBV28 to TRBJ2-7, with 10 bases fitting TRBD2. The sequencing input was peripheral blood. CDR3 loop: CASSFTSGVSYEQYF. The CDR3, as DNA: TGTGCCAGCAGTTTTACTAGCGGGGTTTCCTACGAGCAGTACTTC.